These 24 T cell receptor beta chains share one sample of origin, sequenced in a study of blood T cell repertoires in COVID-19. Clones were read by immunoSEQ multiplex PCR, and TCRdb kept only the in-frame ones, dropping some. The repertoire consists of some 110,000 clones, with about 83% occurring once and the leading ten covering less than 7.5%. Sequences were obtained from peripheral blood. The receptor set was obtained from a man between 65 and 79 years old with acute or convalescent COVID-19.

The genes are TRBV6-5 and TRBJ1-5; maybe TRBD1 (6 bases). The CDR3 loop spans 13 amino acids. The ends were cut back, 6 bases at V and 3 bases at J, with 9 bases in the middle. From germline, CDR1 is MNHEY and CDR2 SVGAGI. The CDR3 loop is CASRRDTNQPQHF. The CDR3 coding sequence is TGTGCCAGCAGAAGGGACACCAATCAGCCCCAGCATTTT.

The gene calls are TRBV30 and TRBJ1-1; D may be TRBD1 (6 bases). The CDR3 length is 12 residues. CDR1 GTSNPN and CDR2 SVGIG come from the germline V gene (reference sequence). V lost 2 bases, J lost 9 bases, and 13 bases lay in between. CDR3 DNA sequence: TGTGCCTGGAGTATCCAGGGGATCAAAGCTTTCTTT. It translates to CAWSIQGIKAFF. Drawing the rest from reference TRBV30 and TRBJ1-1, the complete variable domain is SQTIHQWPATLVQPVGSPLSLECTVEGTSNPNLYWYRQAAGRGLQLLFYSVGIGQISSEVPQNLSASRPQDRQFILSSKKLLLSDSGFYLCAWSIQGIKAFFGQGTRLTVV.

The chain links TRBV2 to TRBJ1-2; possibly TRBD1 for D (6 bases). Per the germline V gene, CDR1 is SNHLY and CDR2 is FYNNEI. The germline V and J ends were trimmed by 6 bases and 7 bases, with 15 bases remaining between them. The CDR3 is made up of 13 amino acids. The CDR3 sequence: CASSTLRGVGYTF. CDR3 coding DNA: TGTGCCAGCAGCACCCTCAGGGGAGTTGGCTACACCTTC.

J is TRBJ2-7 and V is TRBV29-1, with 10 bases lining up with TRBD1. CDR1 and CDR2 from the germline V gene are SQVTM and ANQGSEA. This CDR3 is 13 amino acids long. With 6 bases clipped from V and 5 bases from J, the junction kept 7 bases outside the gene matches. CDR3 DNA sequence: TGCAGCGTAACCGGGACAGGGGTCGACGAGCAGTACTTC. This gives the protein CSVTGTGVDEQYF.

CDR3 protein: CASRGVGAGEETQYF. CDR3 DNA: TGTGCCAGCAGGGGTGTGGGGGCCGGGGAAGAGACCCAGTACTTC. The chain uses TRBV5-8 and TRBJ2-5; D might be TRBD1 (6 bases). Trimming removed 5 bases at V and 3 bases at J, with 17 bases between. The CDR3 spans 15 residues. CDR1 and CDR2 from the germline V gene are SGHTS and YDEGEE.

The chain couples TRBV4-1 to TRBJ2-5, with TRBD2 identical over 9 bases. Germline V gene data show CDR1 as MGHRA and CDR2 as YSYEKL. The junction had 3 bases not matched to a gene; V was cut back by 0 bases and J by 7 bases. CDR3 length equals 14 residues. CDR3 protein: CASSQDAGGRTQYF. CDR3 in DNA: TGCGCCAGCAGCCAAGACGCGGGGGGGAGGACCCAGTACTTC.

The chain has TRBV15 and TRBJ2-5; D is possibly TRBD1 (6 bases). Germline lookup yields CDR1 LNHNV and CDR2 YYDKDF (reference sequence). The CDR3 spans 14 residues. Trimming stripped 0 bases from V and 2 bases from J, with 7 bases between. CDR3 coding DNA: TGTGCCACCAGCAGAGATCAGGGGCAAGAGACCCAGTACTTC. It specifies CATSRDQGQETQYF.

V gene TRBV6-5 combines with J gene TRBJ1-1; D may be TRBD1 (6 bases). V shed 2 bases and J shed 2 bases, with 12 bases lying between them. The germline gives CDR1 MNHEY, CDR2 SVGAGI. This CDR3 contains 15 residues. The CDR3 coding sequence is TGTGCCAGCAGTTACCTGGACAGCCTAAACACTGAAGCTTTCTTT. Encoded protein: CASSYLDSLNTEAFF.

The V and J genes are TRBV27 and TRBJ2-1; 13 positions match TRBD2. The CDR3 runs to 17 residues. Germline loops: CDR1 MNHEY, CDR2 SMNVEV (reference sequence). J lost 7 bases, V lost 5 bases, and 11 bases had no gene match. CDR3: CASSPGLAGSPTNEQFF. The CDR3 nucleotides read TGTGCCAGCAGTCCGGGACTAGCGGGAAGTCCCACAAATGAGCAGTTCTTC.

V and J are TRBV28 and TRBJ2-7, with 7 nucleotides matching TRBD1. There are 15 residues in the CDR3. V dropped 6 bases and J dropped 6; count of bases not matched to a gene: 14. Looked up from germline, CDR1 is MDHEN and CDR2 is SYDVKM. This CDR3 reads CASSTSRGIQSEQYF. CDR3 nucleotide sequence: TGTGCCAGCAGCACATCCAGGGGGATACAGTCCGAGCAGTACTTC.

J is TRBJ1-1 and V is TRBV7-3; 9 bases are a match to TRBD1. Germline trimming cut 5 bases from V and 5 bases from J; bases unmatched to any gene: 6. The CDR3 covers 14 residues. Per germline, CDR1 SGHTA and CDR2 FQGTGA. CDR3 DNA sequence: TGTGCCAGCAGCGAACAGGGGGCTGAGACTGAAGCTTTCTTT. Translating gives CASSEQGAETEAFF.

Written as DNA, the CDR3 is TGTGCCAGCAGGATACAGGGGAACACTGAAGCTTTCTTT. It yields the protein CASRIQGNTEAFF. V gene TRBV11-1 combines with J gene TRBJ1-1, with a tentative D call TRBD1 (6 bases). Germline V gene sequence: CDR1 SGHAT, CDR2 FQDESV (reference sequence). CDR3 size: 13 residues. The V and J ends lost 6 bases and 1 base respectively, with 9 bases between them.

J is TRBJ2-7 and V is TRBV28; 7 bases are a match to TRBD2. Germline V gene sequence: CDR1 MDHEN, CDR2 SYDVKM. The CDR3 is made up of 14 amino acids. With 6 bases clipped from V and 5 bases from J, the junction kept 10 bases outside the gene matches. This chain's CDR3 is CASRTGGERDEQYF. In nucleotides, the CDR3 is TGTGCCAGCAGGACTGGGGGGGAGCGTGACGAGCAGTACTTC. Variable domain in full (rest from reference TRBV28 and TRBJ2-7): DVKVTQSSRYLVKRTGEKVFLECVQDMDHENMFWYRQDPGLGLRLIYFSYDVKMKEKGDIPEGYSVSREKKERFSLILESASTNQTSMYLCASRTGGERDEQYFGPGTRLTVT.

CDR3 loop: CASSIDLQRGHNEQFF. CDR3 bases: TGTGCCAGTAGTATAGATCTCCAGCGGGGGCACAATGAGCAGTTCTTC. The chain has TRBV19 and TRBJ2-1; 8 bases match TRBD2. V lost 0 bases and J lost 5; bases outside the gene matches: 6. Germline CDR1 LNHDA, CDR2 SQIVND (reference sequence). This CDR3 contains 16 residues.

The CDR3 region has the DNA TGTGCCAGCAGGCACCCCGGGAAGGGGGGGGACACCGGGGAGCTGTTTTTT. Translation: CASRHPGKGGDTGELFF. The chain carries TRBV7-9 and TRBJ2-2, with D perhaps matching TRBD2 (7 bases). The CDR3 sequence is 17 residues long. Trimming cost V 6 bases and J 3 bases, with 20 bases left between them. Germline loops: CDR1 SEHNR, CDR2 FQNEAQ (reference sequence).

This sequence joins TRBV19 and TRBJ1-5, with D unresolved. The V gene lost 5 bases and the J gene lost 6 bases, with 17 bases spanning the gap. CDR1 LNHDA and CDR2 SQIVND come from the germline V gene (reference sequence). CDR3 length: 15 amino acids. CDR3 amino acids: CASSRRIGGIQPQHF. In nucleotides, the CDR3 is TGTGCCAGTAGTCGGAGGATCGGAGGAATTCAGCCCCAGCATTTT.

The V call is TRBV18, the J call TRBJ1-2; 7 bases are a match to TRBD1. The junction had 1 base not matched to a gene; V was cut back by 0 bases and J by 6 bases. This CDR3 contains 13 residues. The V gene's germline CDR1 is KGHSH and CDR2 LQKENI. CDR3 coding DNA: TGTGCCAGCTCACCACCTACAGGGGATGGCTACACCTTC. As protein: CASSPPTGDGYTF.

V and J are TRBV27 and TRBJ2-2; a possible D gene is TRBD1 (6 bases). The CDR3 is made up of 16 amino acids. CDR1 is MNHEY and CDR2 is SMNVEV in the germline V gene (reference sequence). V lost 1 base to trimming and J lost 7 bases, with 16 bases between them. The CDR3 here is CASSLFDPGQGGELFF. CDR3 nucleotide sequence: TGTGCCAGCAGTTTATTCGACCCGGGACAAGGCGGGGAGCTGTTTTTT.

The chain is built from TRBV19 and TRBJ2-7, with a weak D call TRBD1 (6 bases). CDR1 and CDR2 from the germline V gene are LNHDA and SQIVND (reference sequence). The V end lost 3 bases, the J end lost 3 bases, and 9 bases lay between the germline ends. The CDR3 spans 13 residues. CDR3 bases: TGTGCCAGTAGTATGGGACACCTCTACGAGCAGTACTTC. Its protein product is CASSMGHLYEQYF.

CDR3 DNA sequence: TGTGCCAGCTCACCAATAGCGGGGGGGCGAGAGACCCAGTACTTC. Protein sequence: CASSPIAGGRETQYF. V is TRBV18 and J is TRBJ2-5, with 11 bases aligning to TRBD2. This CDR3 is built from 15 residues. The ends lost 2 bases at V and 4 bases at J; junction bases unmatched: 3. Germline CDR1 is KGHSH and CDR2 is LQKENI.

The chain is built from TRBV2 and TRBJ2-7; D unclear. This CDR3 is 13 amino acids long. CDR1 and CDR2 (germline): SNHLY, FYNNEI. V lost 5 bases to trimming and J lost 5 bases, with 13 bases between them. The CDR3 sequence is CASSLQVGDEQYF. In DNA form, the CDR3 reads TGTGCCAGCAGTTTGCAGGTGGGCGACGAGCAGTACTTC.

This clone came up a few times. The V gene is TRBV9, the J gene TRBJ2-5; D gene ambiguous. The V gene's germline CDR1 is SGDLS and CDR2 YYNGEE. V was trimmed by 1 base and J by 2 bases, leaving 6 bases between them. The CDR3 covers 13 residues. The CDR3 region is CASSVQVQETQYF. The CDR3, as DNA: TGTGCCAGCAGCGTACAGGTACAAGAGACCCAGTACTTC.

V gene TRBV3-1 (or the pseudogene TRBV3-2) combines with J gene TRBJ2-7; perhaps TRBD1 as D (6 bases). Germline V gives CDR1 LGHDT, CDR2 YNNKEL (reference sequence). V was shortened by 0 bases and J by 6 bases, with 9 bases between the two germline ends. This CDR3 spans 13 amino acids. The CDR3 DNA reads as TGTGCCAGCAGCCAAGACAGGGGCGGCGAGCAGTACTTC. Translating it yields CASSQDRGGEQYF.

The rearrangement links TRBV4-1 to TRBJ1-6, with D possibly TRBD1 on 6 matching bases. Germline V gene lookup returns CDR1 MGHRA and CDR2 YSYEKL. The CDR3 runs 19 residues. Trimming took off 1 base at V and 7 bases at J, with 23 bases between the two ends. In DNA form, the CDR3 reads TGCGCCAGCAGCCAAGGGGCGGCCGCCAGTGCGAGGGGGAATTCACCCCTCCACTTT. Protein sequence: CASSQGAAASARGNSPLHF.